What follows describes a single TCR beta chain. The source of the sample is a study of human T cells and chemical hapten exposure. Time point described: patch test 2, 6 weeks after DPC sensitization. The treatment denotes: therapeutic diphenylcyclopropenone sensitization with weekly scalp DPC. TCRdb analysed the RACE reads with MiXCR anew, one entry per CDR3 protein. Here the sample spans approximately 120,000 distinct CDR3 sequences, about a tenth being singletons. V was pared by 6 bases and J by 4 bases, with 18 bases between. There are 16 residues in the CDR3. The origin of this receptor is a woman aged 40 to 55 with alopecia areata. Some clones in this sample may be carry-over from other donors' samples. The chain is built from TRBV12-3 or TRBV12-4 and TRBJ2-2; a possible D gene is TRBD2 (6 bases). Sequenced material: whole blood, taken in connection with sensitization to the hapten diphenylcyclopropenone (DPC). CDR3: CASRDRLDFGTGELFF. For the CDR3, the DNA is TGTGCCAGCAGGGATCGACTAGATTTCGGCACCGGGGAGCTGTTTTTT.